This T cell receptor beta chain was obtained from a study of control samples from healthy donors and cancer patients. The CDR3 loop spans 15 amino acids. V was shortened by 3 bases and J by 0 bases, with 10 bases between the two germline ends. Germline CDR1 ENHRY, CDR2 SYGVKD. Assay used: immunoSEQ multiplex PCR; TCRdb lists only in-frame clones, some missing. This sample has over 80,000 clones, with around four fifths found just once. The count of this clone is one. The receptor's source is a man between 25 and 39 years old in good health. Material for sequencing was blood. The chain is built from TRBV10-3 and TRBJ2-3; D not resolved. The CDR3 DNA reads TGTGCCATCAGTGAAGACGGCACTAGCACAGATACGCAGTATTTT. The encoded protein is CAISEDGTSTDTQYF.